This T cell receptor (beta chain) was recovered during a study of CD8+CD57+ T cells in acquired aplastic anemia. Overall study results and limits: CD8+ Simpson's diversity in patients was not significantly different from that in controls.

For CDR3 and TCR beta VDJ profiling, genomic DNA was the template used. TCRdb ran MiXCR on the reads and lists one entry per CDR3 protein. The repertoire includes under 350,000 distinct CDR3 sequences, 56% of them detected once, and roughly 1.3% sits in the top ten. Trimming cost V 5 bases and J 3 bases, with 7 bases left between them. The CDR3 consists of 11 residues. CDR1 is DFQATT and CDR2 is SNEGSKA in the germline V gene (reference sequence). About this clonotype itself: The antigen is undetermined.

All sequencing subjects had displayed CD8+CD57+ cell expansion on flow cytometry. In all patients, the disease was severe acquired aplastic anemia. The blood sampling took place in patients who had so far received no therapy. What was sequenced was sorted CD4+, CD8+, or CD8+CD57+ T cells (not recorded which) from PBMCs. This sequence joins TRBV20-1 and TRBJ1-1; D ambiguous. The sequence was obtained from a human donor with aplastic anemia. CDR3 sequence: CSAGRDTEAFF. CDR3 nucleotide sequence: TGCAGTGCTGGAAGGGACACTGAAGCTTTCTTT.